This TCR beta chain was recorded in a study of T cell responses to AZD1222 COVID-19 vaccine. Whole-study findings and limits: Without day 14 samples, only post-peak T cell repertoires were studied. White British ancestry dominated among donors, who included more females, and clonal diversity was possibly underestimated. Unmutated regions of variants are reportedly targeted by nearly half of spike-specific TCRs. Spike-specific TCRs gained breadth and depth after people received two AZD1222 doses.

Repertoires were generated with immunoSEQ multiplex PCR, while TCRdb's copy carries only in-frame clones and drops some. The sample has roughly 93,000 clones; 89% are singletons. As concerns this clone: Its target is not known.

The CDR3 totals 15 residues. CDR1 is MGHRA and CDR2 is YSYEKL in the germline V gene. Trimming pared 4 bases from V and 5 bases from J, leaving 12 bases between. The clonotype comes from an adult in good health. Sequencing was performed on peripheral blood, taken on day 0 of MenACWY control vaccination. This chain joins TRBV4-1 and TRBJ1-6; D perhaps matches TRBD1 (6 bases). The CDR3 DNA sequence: TGCGCCAGCAGCCCCGGGGGGCAGAATAATTCACCCCTCCACTTT. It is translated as CASSPGGQNNSPLHF.